The 26 T cell receptor beta chains given below trace back to one sample, sequenced in a study of blood T cell repertoires in COVID-19. Libraries were prepared by immunoSEQ multiplex PCR; TCRdb keeps only in-frame clonotypes and omits some of them. The sample lists around 98,000 clones; 70% to 85% were seen once. The sample consisted of peripheral blood. These receptors came from a man in his 70s with active or convalescent COVID-19.

The V call is TRBV5-1, the J call TRBJ2-6; possible D gene TRBD2, 5 bases. This CDR3 contains 17 residues. CDR1 and CDR2 from the germline V gene are SGHRS and YFSETQ. V was shortened by 2 bases and J by 0 bases, with 12 bases between the two germline ends. Here the CDR3 DNA reads TGCGCCAGCAGCTTAGGAGGATATAGCTCTGGGGCCAACGTCCTGACTTTC. It encodes CASSLGGYSSGANVLTF.

This chain joins TRBV3-1 (or the pseudogene TRBV3-2) and TRBJ2-5; D is unclear. The CDR3 covers 14 residues. Trimming took off 1 base at V and 1 base at J, with 7 bases between the two ends. Looked up from germline, CDR1 is LGHDT and CDR2 is YNNKEL (reference sequence). The CDR3 DNA reads as TGTGCCAGCAGCCAAGTGGGCCCCCAAGAGACCCAGTACTTC. This translates into CASSQVGPQETQYF.

The genes are TRBV5-6 and TRBJ2-2; 8 nucleotides match TRBD1. Per the germline V gene, CDR1 is SGHDT and CDR2 is YYEEEE. The CDR3 covers 14 residues. V trimming: 4 bases; J trimming: 4 bases; junction bases outside the gene matches: 3. The CDR3 is CASSLQGGTGELFF. CDR3 nucleotides: TGTGCCAGCAGCCTACAGGGGGGCACCGGGGAGCTGTTTTTT. Looking up the rest from reference TRBV5-6 and TRBJ2-2 gives the full variable domain: DAGVTQSPTHLIKTRGQQVTLRCSPKSGHDTVSWYQQALGQGPQFIFQYYEEEERQRGNFPDRFSGHQFPNYSSELNVNALLLGDSALYLCASSLQGGTGELFFGEGSRLTVL.

This chain joins TRBV5-1 and TRBJ1-1; no clear D gene. The V and J ends lost 0 bases and 0 bases respectively, with 9 bases between them. The CDR3 length is 15 residues. Germline CDR1 reads SGHRS; CDR2 reads YFSETQ. CDR3 coding DNA: TGCGCCAGCAGCTTGGGGGCAGCCATGAACACTGAAGCTTTCTTT. This gives the protein CASSLGAAMNTEAFF.

The chain couples TRBV10-2 to TRBJ1-2; D is ambiguous. CDR3 length: 12 amino acids. Trimming removed 11 bases at V and 4 bases at J, with 14 bases between. Germline V gene sequence: CDR1 WSHSY, CDR2 SAAADI. The CDR3 DNA reads as TGCGCCGAGCAGGAAGATATCTATGGCTACACCTTC. Amino acid sequence: CAEQEDIYGYTF.

The V gene is TRBV7-3, the J gene TRBJ1-2; D is uncertain. Between the trimmed V and J ends, which lost 4 bases and 6 bases, there was a span of 9 bases. There are 12 residues in the CDR3. Germline CDR1 SGHTA, CDR2 FQGTGA. As DNA, the CDR3 is TGTGCCAGCAGCTCCACCCGGGATGGCTACACCTTC. It specifies CASSSTRDGYTF.

The CDR3 DNA reads TGTGCCAGCAGCTTAAACCTTTGGGCCGAGCAGTACTTC. This encodes CASSLNLWAEQYF. The V gene is TRBV7-3, the J gene TRBJ2-7; D unclear. V was pared by 1 base and J by 6 bases, with 10 bases between. This CDR3 is built from 13 residues. Germline loops: CDR1 SGHTA, CDR2 FQGTGA.

The chain employs TRBV7-2 and TRBJ2-7; 8 positions agree with TRBD1. Germline lookup yields CDR1 SGHTA and CDR2 FQGNSA. The CDR3 runs 15 residues. The V and J ends lost 5 bases and 0 bases, in that order; junction bases with no gene match: 6. CDR3 coding DNA: TGTGCCAGCAGCCTAGGACAGGGCCCCTCCTACGAGCAGTACTTC. Protein: CASSLGQGPSYEQYF.

By proportion, this clone is medium-sized. The chain links TRBV4-1 to TRBJ2-3; D uncertain. The CDR3 totals 13 residues. CDR1 and CDR2 from the germline V gene are MGHRA and YSYEKL. Trimming left V 5 bases short and J 4 bases short, with 10 bases between. CDR3 sequence (DNA): TGCGCCAGCAGCTCAATTGTAGCAGATACGCAGTATTTT. It specifies CASSSIVADTQYF.

V usage is TRBV5-6 and J usage is TRBJ2-7, with 7 bases lining up with TRBD1. The V gene's germline CDR1 is SGHDT and CDR2 YYEEEE. This CDR3 comprises 14 residues. V shed 3 bases, J shed 6 bases, and the junction held 9 bases outside the gene matches. The CDR3 DNA reads TGTGCCAGCAGCTCACCCGGGACAGACACCGAGCAGTACTTC. It translates to CASSSPGTDTEQYF.

The rearrangement joins TRBV7-9 to TRBJ2-7; D is possibly TRBD1 (6 bases). V was shortened by 8 bases and J by 0 bases, with 11 bases between the two germline ends. Germline V lookup: CDR1 SEHNR, CDR2 FQNEAQ (reference sequence). The CDR3 runs to 13 residues. Here the CDR3 reads CASRRDNSYEQYF. Written as DNA, the CDR3 is TGTGCCAGCCGCCGGGACAACTCCTACGAGCAGTACTTC.

In regard to this clone: Sequence at one end of the junction differs from germline and may be a read error. The chain uses TRBV29-1 and TRBJ1-2; 8 bases match TRBD1. The CDR3 sequence is 13 residues long. Germline V gene sequence: CDR1 SQVTM, CDR2 ANQGSEA. The CDR3 DNA sequence: TGCAGCGTTGAAATCTACCGACAGGGGAGTTTCTTCTTC. Translating gives CSVEIYRQGSFFF.

The V gene is TRBV6-1, the J gene TRBJ1-3; 7 nucleotides align to TRBD1. The CDR3 spans 18 residues. V gave up 4 bases and J gave up 6 bases; unmatched junction bases: 18. Germline values: CDR1 MNHNS, CDR2 SASEGT. CDR3: CASSGPQRPGQKPNTIYF. CDR3 DNA: TGTGCCAGCAGTGGTCCCCAAAGACCGGGACAGAAACCAAACACCATATATTTT.

The genes are TRBV10-2 and TRBJ2-7; 7 bases fit TRBD1. The CDR3 covers 12 residues. J lost 3 bases, V lost 6 bases, and 2 bases had no gene match. From germline, CDR1 is WSHSY and CDR2 SAAADI. The CDR3 nucleotides are TGCGCCAGCAGGAGGGACAGCTACGAGCAGTACTTC. Translating gives CASRRDSYEQYF.

The chain joins TRBV5-1 to TRBJ2-7, with 8 bases lining up with TRBD1. Germline lookup yields CDR1 SGHRS and CDR2 YFSETQ. With 4 bases clipped from V and 6 bases from J, the junction kept 9 bases outside the gene matches. The CDR3 has 14 residues. The CDR3: CASSKGQGGSEQYF. CDR3 coding DNA: TGCGCCAGCAGCAAAGGACAGGGTGGGAGCGAGCAGTACTTC.

The rearrangement uses TRBV19 and TRBJ2-1; the match to TRBD2 covers 13 bases. This CDR3 has 17 residues. The germline V gene encodes CDR1 LNHDA and CDR2 SQIVND (reference sequence). With 6 bases clipped from V and 0 bases from J, the junction kept 5 bases outside the gene matches. CDR3 loop: CASRGLAGHSSYNEQFF. The CDR3 nucleotides read TGTGCCAGTAGGGGACTAGCGGGGCATAGCTCCTACAATGAGCAGTTCTTC.

V and J are TRBV5-1 and TRBJ1-1, with D possibly matching TRBD1 (5 bases). Germline values: CDR1 SGHRS, CDR2 YFSETQ. The CDR3 spans 13 residues. The V gene lost 3 bases and the J gene lost 8 bases, with 14 bases spanning the gap. CDR3 sequence reads: CASSSTGVGEAFF. CDR3 sequence (DNA): TGCGCCAGCAGCTCAACGGGGGTTGGCGAAGCTTTCTTT.

This clone came up a few times. The gene calls are TRBV19 and TRBJ1-5; TRBD1 agrees at 7 bases. V shed 7 bases, J shed 7 bases, and the junction held 13 bases outside the gene matches. Germline loops: CDR1 LNHDA, CDR2 SQIVND (reference sequence). The CDR3 loop spans 15 amino acids. CDR3 residues: CASTETGFGRQPQHF. CDR3 bases: TGTGCCAGTACCGAGACAGGGTTTGGAAGGCAGCCCCAGCATTTT.

V and J are TRBV4-3 and TRBJ1-1; D not certain. Germline V CDR1 and CDR2: LGHNA, YSLEER. The CDR3 totals 15 residues. V lost 0 bases and J 2 bases, leaving 10 bases between the germline ends. CDR3 protein: CASSQDRGFNTEAFF. The CDR3 region has the DNA TGCGCCAGCAGCCAAGACCGGGGTTTCAACACTGAAGCTTTCTTT.

The rearrangement uses TRBV12-5 and TRBJ2-3, with 9 bases lining up with TRBD2. The CDR3 is 17 amino acids. Germline V gene sequence: CDR1 LGHNT, CDR2 FRNRAP. Unmatched junction bases numbered 8, after V lost 4 bases and J lost 0 bases. The CDR3 sequence is CASGSSRLAASTDTQYF. The DNA for the CDR3 is TGTGCTAGTGGTTCGTCAAGACTAGCGGCTAGCACAGATACGCAGTATTTT.

The chain has TRBV6-1 and TRBJ1-5; D uncertain. V lost 3 bases and J lost 7, with 19 bases in between. CDR3 length: 16 residues. CDR1 and CDR2 (germline): MNHNS, SASEGT. CDR3 sequence reads: CASSEAPSGWRQPQHF. The CDR3, as DNA: TGTGCCAGCAGTGAGGCCCCCTCGGGGTGGAGGCAGCCCCAGCATTTT.

The CDR3: CASSADRAIGNEQFF. The CDR3 coding sequence is TGTGCCAGCAGTGCCGACAGGGCTATTGGCAATGAGCAGTTCTTC. The V call is TRBV2, the J call TRBJ2-1; 7 bases fit TRBD1. Germline V lookup: CDR1 SNHLY, CDR2 FYNNEI. V dropped 4 bases and J dropped 6; count of bases not matched to a gene: 9. The length of the CDR3 is 15 residues.

This clone is a singleton in its sample. V gene TRBV7-9 combines with J gene TRBJ2-3; D remains unclear. Trimming shortened V by 5 bases and J by 5 bases, and 8 bases separated the two germline ends. The CDR3 contains 12 residues. The germline gives CDR1 SEHNR, CDR2 FQNEAQ (reference sequence). CDR3 coding DNA: TGTGCCAGCAGCCTATTCGAAGATACGCAGTATTTT. Translating it yields CASSLFEDTQYF.

This clone came up once. The chain has TRBV15 and TRBJ1-4; D may be TRBD1 (5 bases). Germline V lookup: CDR1 LNHNV, CDR2 YYDKDF (reference sequence). The CDR3 has 11 residues. The V gene lost 5 bases and the J gene lost 10 bases, with 8 bases spanning the gap. CDR3 protein: CATSRGGKLFF. In nucleotides, the CDR3 is TGTGCCACCAGCCGGGGGGGAAAACTGTTTTTT.

The V call is TRBV2, the J call TRBJ2-3; D ambiguous. Per germline, CDR1 SNHLY and CDR2 FYNNEI. CDR3 length equals 14 residues. V lost 4 bases to trimming and J lost 2 bases, with 10 bases between them. The CDR3 coding sequence is TGTGCCAGCAGTGTAGTTCCTATCACAGATACGCAGTATTTT. Amino acid sequence: CASSVVPITDTQYF.

This clone was detected only once. The chain recombines TRBV7-9 with TRBJ2-3, with D maybe TRBD2 (6 bases). Germline V lookup: CDR1 SEHNR, CDR2 FQNEAQ (reference sequence). Trimming left V 5 bases short and J 3 bases short, with 12 bases between. The CDR3 extends over 14 amino acids. The CDR3: CASSQGLLTDTQYF. The DNA of the CDR3 is TGTGCCAGCAGCCAGGGACTTCTAACAGATACGCAGTATTTT.